The clone carrying this TCR beta chain was seen only a few times. What it recognizes is unknown. The entry originates in a study of blood T cells in healthy people across ages. Study outcomes and limitations: Leaving the PBMCs unsorted stopped any conclusive comparison of naive versus antigen-experienced cells. More naive CD4+ cells and higher diversity marked long-lived donors relative to aged donors.

It was with a sample-barcoded 5' primer and a J-beta primer mix that a second PCR of about 6 to 11 cycles was run. TCRdb reprocessed the 5' RACE reads with MiXCR, giving one entry per CDR3 protein. The sample carries fewer than 1,200,000 distinct CDR3 sequences, approximately 25% recorded once. Germline V CDR1 and CDR2: SGHAT, FQNNGV. V gave up 5 bases and J gave up 5 bases; unmatched junction bases: 4. The CDR3 loop spans 13 amino acids. These data also formed part of another study, on T cells of mothers and their children.

Material for sequencing was blood. This receptor was obtained from a girl aged 2-10 years in good health. The chain uses TRBV11-2 and TRBJ2-3; 7 bases agree with TRBD2. The CDR3 region has the DNA TGTGCCAGCAGCCCGGGGGGTGTAGATACGCAGTATTTT. Translating gives CASSPGGVDTQYF.